This T cell receptor (beta chain) is from a study of spatial heterogeneity in lung cancer (dated by TCRdb to between 2017 and 2020). For context, the study as a whole: Beta-chain transcripts were consistently detected in greater numbers than alpha-chain transcripts, which likely reflects a higher abundance of beta-chain transcripts. In the raw uncorrected reads, each unique combination of TCR and UMI appeared on average more than ten times. TCR alpha and beta repertoires were quantitatively compared across multiple tumor regions, matched nontumor lung and blood in non-small cell lung cancer. Both alpha and beta chains were TCR-sequenced in 200 or so tumor regions, around 64 matched nontumor lung samples and 56 PBMC samples obtained at surgery. TCR repertoire features were related to nonsynonymous mutation counts determined by whole-exome sequencing of tumor tissue.

The intended sense of this specimen's time point label: sample taken at primary tumor resection. For TCR sequencing, whole RNA was extracted from tumor and nontumor lung tissue, or from cryopreserved PBMC samples, and no cell sorting was done. The donors were more than 65 patients from the lung TRACERx cohort who had early-stage, untreated non-small cell lung cancer. A patient was chosen for TCR sequencing only when enough RNA was available from at least two tumor regions. Study-wide findings and limitations: Additional single-cell paired TCR alpha and beta sequencing was considered necessary to confirm, at a functional level, the hypothesis that regional TCRs recognize regional mutations. Ubiquitous expanded tumor TCRs were detected in blood more often at tumor resection than at routine follow-up.

Relative to germline, V is missing 0 bases and J is missing 12 bases, with 5 bases of the junction outside any gene match. The CDR3 runs 12 residues from the cysteine to the phenylalanine. The CDR3 DNA has 36 bases and is translated from base 1. Based on the germline V gene, the CDR1 and CDR2 sequences are MDHEN and SYDVKM. Ten or more counts support this clonotype. This receptor's antigen is unknown. Qualities for individual bases were not recorded, and no much larger clone is one base off. The protocol used for the library was 5' RACE. Sequenced on a NextSeq 500. In the TCR library protocol, a unique molecular identifier was attached to each TCR cDNA molecule so that PCR and sequencing errors could be corrected. The authors' analysis ran thus. Decombinator tools were used for TCR identification, UMI-based error correction and CDR3 extraction. Expanded TCRs were defined as those above a frequency of 2 per 1,000, corresponding to the top 1% of the tumor frequency distribution. Each repertoire was subsampled 100 times to 5,000 TCRs, after which Renyi diversity was computed with the R vegan package. CDR3 similarity networks were constructed using string-kernel similarity of amino acid triplets, with links drawn between CDR3s whose pairwise similarity was above 0.82. Clones were called with MiXCR by TCRdb after fastp trimmed the public reads at Q25, and only in-frame beta chains were retained. Here each entry gathers all rows of one CDR3 protein and keeps the most common genes and DNA. The V and J calls were determined by TCRdb, not by the authors. The sample yields about 95,000 distinct CDR3 sequences; approximately 8.9% were counted once. The top ten constitute 6.9% of the sample.

The material sequenced was PBMCs, taken at surgery. This sequence was found in a male donor with early-stage non-small cell lung cancer. The rearranged chain carries TRBV28 and TRBJ2-7; 7 of the junction bases match TRBD2. CDR3 sequence: CASSLWREFPYF. The DNA is TGTGCCAGCAGTTTATGGCGGGAGTTCCCGTACTTC. The full variable domain, with segments outside the CDR3 supplied by the reference TRBV28 and TRBJ2-7 proteins, appears as DVKVTQSSRYLVKRTGEKVFLECVQDMDHENMFWYRQDPGLGLRLIYFSYDVKMKEKGDIPEGYSVSREKKERFSLILESASTNQTSMYLCASSLWREFPYFGPGTRLTVT.